These 18 T cell receptor beta chains were sequenced from one sample in a study of T cell responses to AZD1222 COVID-19 vaccine. Assay used: immunoSEQ multiplex PCR; TCRdb lists only in-frame clones, some missing. This sample has approximately 110,000 clones, with around 94% found just once. Source: peripheral blood, taken on day 0 of AZD1222 vaccination. The source of these receptors is an adult in good health.

The genes are TRBV7-9 and TRBJ2-7, with D perhaps TRBD2 (7 bases). V lost 5 bases and J 4 bases, leaving 15 bases between the germline ends. Germline assignment: CDR1 SEHNR and CDR2 FQNEAQ (reference sequence). This CDR3 contains 14 residues. The CDR3 loop is CASSSGTRKYEQYF. The CDR3 coding sequence is TGTGCCAGCAGCAGCGGGACAAGAAAATACGAGCAGTACTTC.

The chain is built from TRBV19 and TRBJ1-3, with unresolved D. Deletions cut 4 bases from V and 1 base from J, with 11 bases between. The germline V gene encodes CDR1 LNHDA and CDR2 SQIVND (reference sequence). This CDR3 has 15 residues. CDR3 residues: CASSRADLSGNTIYF. The CDR3 DNA reads TGTGCCAGTAGTAGGGCAGATCTATCTGGAAACACCATATATTTT.

The J gene is TRBJ1-3, the V gene TRBV2, with D maybe TRBD1 (6 bases). This CDR3 has 16 amino acids. Germline CDR1 SNHLY, CDR2 FYNNEI. V lost 6 bases, J lost 4 bases, and 19 bases lay in between. CDR3 region: CASRMTGLGAGNTIYF. In DNA, the CDR3 is TGTGCCAGCAGGATGACAGGCCTCGGCGCGGGAAACACCATATATTTT.

The V and J genes are TRBV28 and TRBJ1-1; D perhaps matches TRBD1 (5 bases). Trimming cost V 2 bases and J 5 bases, with 9 bases left between them. Germline values: CDR1 MDHEN, CDR2 SYDVKM. This CDR3 has 13 residues. The DNA of the CDR3 is TGTGCCAGCAGTTTACTGACAGAGACTGAAGCTTTCTTT. Protein product: CASSLLTETEAFF.

The chain uses TRBV10-3 and TRBJ2-7, with 9 bases lining up with TRBD1. Trimming took 2 bases from V and 7 from J; bases not matched to a gene: 9. CDR3 length: 15 residues. Germline V gives CDR1 ENHRY, CDR2 SYGVKD. As DNA, the CDR3 is TGTGCCATCAGTGAGGCCCAAGGGACAGGGTGGGAGCAGTACTTC. Protein sequence: CAISEAQGTGWEQYF.

The rearrangement joins TRBV5-1 to TRBJ1-4; unclear D gene. Germline CDR1 and CDR2: SGHRS and YFSETQ. The germline V and J ends were trimmed by 2 bases and 7 bases, with 15 bases remaining between them. CDR3 length: 15 amino acids. The CDR3 protein is CASSFVGDFGEKLFF. CDR3 sequence (DNA): TGCGCCAGCAGCTTTGTTGGGGATTTTGGTGAAAAACTGTTTTTT.

The sample holds one count of this clone. The genes are TRBV28 and TRBJ1-2, with a weak D call TRBD1 (6 bases). V lost 8 bases and J 5 bases, leaving 12 bases between the germline ends. The germline V gene has CDR1 MDHEN and CDR2 SYDVKM. The CDR3 sequence is 12 residues long. CDR3 loop: CASRTEGYGYTF. The CDR3 DNA sequence: TGTGCCAGCCGGACAGAGGGATATGGCTACACCTTC.

The gene calls are TRBV15 and TRBJ2-6; D is possibly TRBD2 (7 bases). Germline V lookup: CDR1 LNHNV, CDR2 YYDKDF (reference sequence). The CDR3 contains 17 residues. V gave up 7 bases and J gave up 4 bases, with 20 bases separating them. In nucleotides, the CDR3 is TGTGCCACCAACCCGGGGGGCAGAGTCGCCGGGGCCAACGTCCTGACTTTC. Residues: CATNPGGRVAGANVLTF.

In its sample, this clone ranks as medium-sized. The chain joins TRBV6-5 to TRBJ2-3; D unresolved. V gave up 6 bases and J gave up 6 bases, with 13 bases separating them. CDR1 MNHEY and CDR2 SVGAGI come from the germline V gene. CDR3 length: 13 amino acids. The CDR3 reads CASSAESRDTQYF. The CDR3 DNA reads as TGTGCCAGCAGCGCCGAGAGCCGGGATACGCAGTATTTT.

The chain carries TRBV14 and TRBJ1-1, with D hard to call. The CDR3 loop spans 15 amino acids. Trimming cost V 2 bases and J 4 bases, with 14 bases left between them. Germline lookup yields CDR1 SGHDN and CDR2 FVKESK. The CDR3 DNA follows: TGTGCCAGCAGCCAAAGGCTCCCGGTCGGCACTGAAGCTTTCTTT. The encoded protein is CASSQRLPVGTEAFF.

J is TRBJ2-1 and V is TRBV5-1; the D gene is possibly TRBD2 (8 bases). This CDR3 is built from 15 residues. Germline V gene data show CDR1 as SGHRS and CDR2 as YFSETQ. V lost 3 bases and J lost 5, with 15 bases in between. CDR3 amino acids: CASSSLAGTDNEQFF. In DNA form, the CDR3 reads TGCGCCAGCAGCTCATTAGCGGGGACAGACAATGAGCAGTTCTTC.

The gene calls are TRBV7-2 and TRBJ1-4, with TRBD1 identical over 8 bases. V lost 1 base and J lost 5; bases outside the gene matches: 3. This CDR3 region has 15 residues. Germline V gene lookup returns CDR1 SGHTA and CDR2 FQGNSA. The CDR3 protein is CASSLVQGANEKLFF. The CDR3 DNA reads as TGTGCCAGCAGCTTAGTTCAGGGGGCGAATGAAAAACTGTTTTTT.

The rearrangement joins TRBV24-1 to TRBJ1-2; 7 bases agree with TRBD1. Trimming at V came to 4 bases and at J to 2 bases, leaving 3 bases not matched to a gene. Germline V lookup: CDR1 KGHDR, CDR2 SFDVKD. The CDR3 spans 14 residues. CDR3 nucleotide sequence: TGTGCCACCAGTGACTCGACAGGGAACTATGGCTACACCTTC. Protein product: CATSDSTGNYGYTF.

The V gene is TRBV11-2, the J gene TRBJ1-1, with unresolved D. The CDR3 loop spans 14 amino acids. V lost 0 bases and J lost 4, with 9 bases in between. Germline lookup yields CDR1 SGHAT and CDR2 FQNNGV. CDR3 sequence: CASSLEARVTEAFF. The CDR3 nucleotides read TGTGCCAGCAGCTTAGAAGCCCGAGTCACTGAAGCTTTCTTT.

The rearrangement joins TRBV19 to TRBJ1-1; D call uncertain. V was clipped by 0 bases and J by 4 bases, with 9 bases between them. The germline gives CDR1 LNHDA, CDR2 SQIVND (reference sequence). This CDR3 contains 14 residues. Here the CDR3 DNA reads TGTGCCAGTAGTATAGATCCGGGTATCACTGAAGCTTTCTTT. As protein: CASSIDPGITEAFF.

The chain carries TRBV7-9 and TRBJ1-1, with D tentatively TRBD1 (5 bases). Per germline, CDR1 SEHNR and CDR2 FQNEAQ (reference sequence). V lost 4 bases, J lost 1 base, and 19 bases lay in between. The CDR3 covers 17 residues. The CDR3 here is CASSSAFVRGGNTEAFF. The CDR3 DNA follows: TGTGCCAGCAGCTCCGCCTTTGTTCGGGGCGGGAACACTGAAGCTTTCTTT.

J is TRBJ1-6 and V is TRBV9; 8 bases map to TRBD1. Germline V gene lookup returns CDR1 SGDLS and CDR2 YYNGEE. V lost 0 bases, J lost 10 bases, and 6 bases stayed unmatched. This CDR3 spans 15 amino acids. CDR3 nucleotide sequence: TGTGCCAGCAGCGTAGAACCAGGGGGCGACTCACCCCTCCACTTT. Protein sequence: CASSVEPGGDSPLHF.

This chain links TRBV11-2 with TRBJ2-7; TRBD2 matches 14 bases. The CDR3 extends over 19 amino acids. Germline assignment: CDR1 SGHAT and CDR2 FQNNGV. V lost 5 bases to trimming and J lost 0 bases; unmatched junction nucleotides: 12. The CDR3 here is CASSRTSGRNTMYSYEQYF. Here the CDR3 DNA reads TGTGCCAGCAGCCGGACTAGCGGGAGGAATACTATGTACTCCTACGAGCAGTACTTC.